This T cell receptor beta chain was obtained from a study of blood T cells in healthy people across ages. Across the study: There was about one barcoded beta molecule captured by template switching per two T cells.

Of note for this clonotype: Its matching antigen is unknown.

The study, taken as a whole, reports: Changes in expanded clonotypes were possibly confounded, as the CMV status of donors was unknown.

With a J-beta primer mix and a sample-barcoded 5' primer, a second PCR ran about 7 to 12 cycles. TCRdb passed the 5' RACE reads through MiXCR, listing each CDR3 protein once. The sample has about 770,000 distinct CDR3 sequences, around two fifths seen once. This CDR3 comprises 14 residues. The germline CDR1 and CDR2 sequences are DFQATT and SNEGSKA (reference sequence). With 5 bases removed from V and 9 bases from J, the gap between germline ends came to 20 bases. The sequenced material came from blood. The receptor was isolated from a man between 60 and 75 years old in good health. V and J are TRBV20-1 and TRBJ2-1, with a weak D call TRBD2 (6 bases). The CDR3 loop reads CSAAVVADTSEQFF. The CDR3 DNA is TGCAGTGCTGCGGTGGTAGCGGACACAAGTGAGCAGTTCTTC.